This T cell receptor beta chain appears in the sequencing data of a study of blood T cell repertoires in COVID-19. V dropped 4 bases and J dropped 8 bases, with 15 bases sitting between them. Germline CDR1 reads ENHRY; CDR2 reads SYGVKD. This CDR3 contains 14 residues. Sequencing was performed with immunoSEQ multiplex PCR; in TCRdb, only in-frame clones are kept and a portion is missing. The data contain 210,000 or so clones, around 80% of them seen just once; the ten biggest clones take up under 4.5%. Sample: PBMCs or T cells enriched from blood (not recorded which). The gene calls are TRBV10-3 and TRBJ2-1; D may be TRBD2 (5 bases). This clonotype originated in a young man with acute COVID-19. CDR3 region: CAISASRARDEQFF. In nucleotides, the CDR3 is TGTGCCATCAGTGCCTCAAGGGCGAGGGATGAGCAGTTCTTC.